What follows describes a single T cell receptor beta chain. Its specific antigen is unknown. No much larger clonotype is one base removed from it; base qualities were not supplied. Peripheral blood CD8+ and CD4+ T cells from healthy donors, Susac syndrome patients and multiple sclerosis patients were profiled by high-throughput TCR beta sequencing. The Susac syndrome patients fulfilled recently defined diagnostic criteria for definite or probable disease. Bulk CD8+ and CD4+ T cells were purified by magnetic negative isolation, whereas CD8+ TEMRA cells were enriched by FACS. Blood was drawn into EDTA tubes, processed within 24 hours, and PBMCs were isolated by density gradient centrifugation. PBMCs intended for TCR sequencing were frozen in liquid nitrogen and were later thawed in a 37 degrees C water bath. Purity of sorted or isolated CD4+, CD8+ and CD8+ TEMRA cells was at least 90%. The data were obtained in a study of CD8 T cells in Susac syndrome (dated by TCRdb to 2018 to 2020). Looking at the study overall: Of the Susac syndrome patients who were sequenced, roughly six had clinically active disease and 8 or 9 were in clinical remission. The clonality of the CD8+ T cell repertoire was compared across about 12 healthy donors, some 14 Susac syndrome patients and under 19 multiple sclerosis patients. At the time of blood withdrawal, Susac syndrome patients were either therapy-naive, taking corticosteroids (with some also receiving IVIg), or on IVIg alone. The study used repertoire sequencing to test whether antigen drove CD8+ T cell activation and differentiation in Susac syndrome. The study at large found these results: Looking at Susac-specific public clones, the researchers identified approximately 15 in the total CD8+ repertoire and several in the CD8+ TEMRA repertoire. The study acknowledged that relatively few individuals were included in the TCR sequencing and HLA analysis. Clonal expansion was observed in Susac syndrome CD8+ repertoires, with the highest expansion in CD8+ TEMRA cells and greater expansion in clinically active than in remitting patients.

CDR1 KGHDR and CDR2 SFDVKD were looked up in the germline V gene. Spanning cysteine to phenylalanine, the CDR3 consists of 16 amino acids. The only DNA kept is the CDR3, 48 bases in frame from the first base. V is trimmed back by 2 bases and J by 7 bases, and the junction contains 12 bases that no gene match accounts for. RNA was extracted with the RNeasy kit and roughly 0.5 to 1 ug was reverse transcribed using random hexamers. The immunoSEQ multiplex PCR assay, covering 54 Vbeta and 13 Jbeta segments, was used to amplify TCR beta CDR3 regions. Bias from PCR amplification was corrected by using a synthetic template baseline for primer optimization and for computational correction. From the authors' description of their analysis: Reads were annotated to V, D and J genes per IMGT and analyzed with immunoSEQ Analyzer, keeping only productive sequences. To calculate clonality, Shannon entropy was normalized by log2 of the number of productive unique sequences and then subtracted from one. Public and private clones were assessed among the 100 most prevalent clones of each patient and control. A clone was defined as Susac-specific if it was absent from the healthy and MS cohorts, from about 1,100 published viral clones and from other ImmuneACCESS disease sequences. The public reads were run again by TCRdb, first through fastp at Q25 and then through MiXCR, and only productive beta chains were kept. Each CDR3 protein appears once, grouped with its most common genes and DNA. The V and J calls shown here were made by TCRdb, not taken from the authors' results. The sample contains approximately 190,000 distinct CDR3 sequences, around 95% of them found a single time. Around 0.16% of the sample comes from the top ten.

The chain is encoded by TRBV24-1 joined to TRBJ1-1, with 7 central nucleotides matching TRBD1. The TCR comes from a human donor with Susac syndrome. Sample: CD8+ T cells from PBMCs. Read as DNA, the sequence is TGTGCCACCAGTGATTCCCGCAGGGGGGACTTAGGTGAAGCTTTCTTT. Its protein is CATSDSRRGDLGEAFF.